The 8 T cell receptor beta chains below come from one sample, sequenced in a study of blood T cell repertoires in COVID-19. Only in-frame clones appear in the TCRdb table, and some are missing; sequencing was by immunoSEQ multiplex PCR. Here the sample spans 150,000 to 200,000 clones, 83% being singletons. Sequences were obtained from peripheral blood. These receptors were obtained from a woman in her 70s who had recovered from COVID-19.

The gene calls are TRBV3-1 (or the pseudogene TRBV3-2) and TRBJ2-3, with a possible D match to TRBD1 (5 bases). Trimming removed 4 bases from V and 0 bases from J, with 14 bases in between. Per germline, CDR1 LGHDT and CDR2 YNNKEL (reference sequence). The CDR3 is made up of 16 amino acids. The CDR3 DNA reads as TGTGCCAGCAGCCCTCAGGGATTTTCTAGCACAGATACGCAGTATTTT. Amino acid sequence: CASSPQGFSSTDTQYF.

The chain links TRBV10-3 to TRBJ2-1; D is possibly TRBD2 (6 bases). This CDR3 is built from 16 residues. V lost 6 bases and J lost 4, with 19 bases in between. The germline V gene encodes CDR1 ENHRY and CDR2 SYGVKD. CDR3 nucleotides: TGTGCCATCAGCAACTATAGCGGAAACCTGTACAATGAGCAGTTCTTC. As protein: CAISNYSGNLYNEQFF.

The J gene is TRBJ2-5, the V gene TRBV7-8, with a weak D call TRBD2 (7 bases). There are 16 residues in the CDR3. V shed 0 bases and J shed 4 bases, with 15 bases lying between them. Germline V gene data show CDR1 as SGHVS and CDR2 as FQNEAQ. In DNA form, the CDR3 reads TGTGCCAGCAGCTTAGCGGGTGCGGGGGCGGGAGAGACCCAGTACTTC. Protein: CASSLAGAGAGETQYF.

Worth noting for this clone: Distinct nucleotide sequences in the sample also encode this CDR3. The J gene is TRBJ2-5, the V gene TRBV18; possibly TRBD2 for D (6 bases). This CDR3 has 13 residues. Per germline, CDR1 KGHSH and CDR2 LQKENI. V was shortened by 6 bases and J by 2 bases, with 10 bases between the two germline ends. CDR3 bases: TGTGCCAGCTCCCCTCGGGGGCAAGAGACCCAGTACTTC. This codes for CASSPRGQETQYF.

The V and J genes are TRBV29-1 and TRBJ2-3; D remains ambiguous. This CDR3 comprises 11 residues. V dropped 5 bases and J dropped 4 bases, with 7 bases sitting between them. Germline lookup yields CDR1 SQVTM and CDR2 ANQGSEA. CDR3 amino acids: CSVSEADTQYF. The CDR3 DNA reads as TGCAGCGTTAGCGAGGCAGATACGCAGTATTTT.

V and J are TRBV19 and TRBJ1-2; the D gene is possibly TRBD1 (5 bases). V lost 1 base, J lost 8 bases, and 20 bases lay in between. CDR3 length: 16 amino acids. Germline CDR1 and CDR2: LNHDA and SQIVND (reference sequence). The CDR3 coding sequence is TGTGCCAGTAGTATAGTCGGGCAGGGTAGCCGGGGGGGCTACACCTTC. The encoded protein is CASSIVGQGSRGGYTF. Variable domain in full (rest from reference TRBV19 and TRBJ1-2): DGGITQSPKYLFRKEGQNVTLSCEQNLNHDAMYWYRQDPGQGLRLIYYSQIVNDFQKGDIAEGYSVSREKKESFPLTVTSAQKNPTAFYLCASSIVGQGSRGGYTFGSGTRLTVV.

In this sample, this clone turned up once. The rearrangement links TRBV6-5 to TRBJ1-2; possible D gene TRBD1, 6 bases. Trimming shortened V by 3 bases and J by 2 bases, and 13 bases separated the two germline ends. The germline CDR1 and CDR2 sequences are MNHEY and SVGAGI. The CDR3 spans 15 residues. The CDR3 reads CASSYGQGPNYGYTF. The DNA of the CDR3 is TGTGCCAGCAGTTATGGTCAGGGGCCCAACTATGGCTACACCTTC.

This chain joins TRBV5-1 and TRBJ2-3; 7 bases match TRBD1. The ends lost 7 bases at V and 3 bases at J; junction bases unmatched: 5. Per germline, CDR1 SGHRS and CDR2 YFSETQ. The CDR3 is 13 residues long. CDR3 coding DNA: TGCGCCAGCCGCCCAGGGGGTACAGATACGCAGTATTTT. This sequence encodes CASRPGGTDTQYF. Based on the CDR3 plus reference TRBV5-1 and TRBJ2-3, the full variable domain is KAGVTQTPRYLIKTRGQQVTLSCSPISGHRSVSWYQQTPGQGLQFLFEYFSETQRNKGNFPGRFSGRQFSNSRSEMNVSTLELGDSALYLCASRPGGTDTQYFGPGTRLTVL.